This T cell receptor beta chain was identified in a study of Ad26.COV2.S vaccination and SARS-CoV-2 variants. About the research overall: The vaccine Ad26.COV2.S was put into the muscle once, or twice with 56 days between.

Note on this clone: The antigen remains undetermined.

The junction had 0 bases not matched to a gene; V was cut back by 4 bases and J by 6 bases. This CDR3 is built from 12 residues. Germline V lookup: CDR1 LNHDA, CDR2 SQIVND (reference sequence). Treatment reported: some 20 received Ad26.COV2.S at low or high dose, single or two shots; about 5 received placebo; per-sample allocation not given. Specimens were obtained on day 63 following the first vaccine or placebo injection. Profiled with immunoSEQ multiplex PCR; TCRdb holds only in-frame clones, not every one. This repertoire shows 430,000 or so clones, approximately 92% found once; its top ten account for approximately 2.5%. Study-wide results and caveats: Vaccinees reportedly had broad spike-specific CD8+ and CD4+ T cell responses.

The sample here was peripheral blood, taken in a trial of Ad26.COV2.S vaccine versus placebo. The origin of this receptor is a person aged 18 to 65 who received the Ad26.COV2.S COVID-19 vaccine or a placebo. The chain carries TRBV19 and TRBJ2-3; 8 positions agree with TRBD2. Here the CDR3 DNA reads TGTGCCAGTAGTAGGACTAGCGATACGCAGTATTTT. Protein sequence: CASSRTSDTQYF. Full variable domain (remainder filled in from reference TRBV19 and TRBJ2-3): DGGITQSPKYLFRKEGQNVTLSCEQNLNHDAMYWYRQDPGQGLRLIYYSQIVNDFQKGDIAEGYSVSREKKESFPLTVTSAQKNPTAFYLCASSRTSDTQYFGPGTRLTVL.